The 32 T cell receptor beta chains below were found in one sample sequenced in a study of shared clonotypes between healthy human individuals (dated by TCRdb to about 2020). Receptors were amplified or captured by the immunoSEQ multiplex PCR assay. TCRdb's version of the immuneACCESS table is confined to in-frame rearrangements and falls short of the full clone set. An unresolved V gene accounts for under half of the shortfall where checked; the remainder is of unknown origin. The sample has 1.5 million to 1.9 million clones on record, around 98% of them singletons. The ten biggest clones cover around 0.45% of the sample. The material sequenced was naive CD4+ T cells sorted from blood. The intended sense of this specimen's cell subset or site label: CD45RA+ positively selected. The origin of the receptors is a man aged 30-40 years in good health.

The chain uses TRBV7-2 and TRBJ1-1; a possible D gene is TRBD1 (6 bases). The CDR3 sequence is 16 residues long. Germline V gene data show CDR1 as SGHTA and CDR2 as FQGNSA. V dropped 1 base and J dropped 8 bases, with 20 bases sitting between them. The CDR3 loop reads CASSLVSWVRGSEAFF. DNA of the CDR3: TGTGCCAGCAGCTTAGTTTCGTGGGTTAGGGGGAGCGAAGCTTTCTTT.

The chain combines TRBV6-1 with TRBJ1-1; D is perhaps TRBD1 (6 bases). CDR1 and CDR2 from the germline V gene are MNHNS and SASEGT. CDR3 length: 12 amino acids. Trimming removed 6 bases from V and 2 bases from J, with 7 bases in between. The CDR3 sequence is CASRDSNTEAFF. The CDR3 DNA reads TGTGCCAGCAGGGACAGTAACACTGAAGCTTTCTTT.

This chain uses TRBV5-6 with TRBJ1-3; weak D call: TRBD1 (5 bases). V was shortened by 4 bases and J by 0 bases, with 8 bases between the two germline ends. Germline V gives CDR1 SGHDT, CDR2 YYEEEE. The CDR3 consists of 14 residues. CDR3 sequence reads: CASSMTVSGNTIYF. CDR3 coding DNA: TGTGCCAGCAGCATGACAGTCTCTGGAAACACCATATATTTT.

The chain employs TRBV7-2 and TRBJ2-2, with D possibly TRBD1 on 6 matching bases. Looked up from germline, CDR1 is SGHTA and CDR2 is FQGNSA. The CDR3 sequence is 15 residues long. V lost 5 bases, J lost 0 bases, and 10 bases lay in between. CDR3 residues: CASSRTETNTGELFF. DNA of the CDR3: TGTGCCAGCAGCCGGACAGAGACGAACACCGGGGAGCTGTTTTTT.

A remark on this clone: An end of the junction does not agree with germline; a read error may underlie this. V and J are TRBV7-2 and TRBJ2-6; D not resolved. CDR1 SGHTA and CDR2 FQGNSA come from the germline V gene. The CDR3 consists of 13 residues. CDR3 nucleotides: TGTGCCAGCAGGTTAGCTGGGGCCAACGTCCTGACTTTC. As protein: CASRLAGANVLTF.

The CDR3 DNA is TGCAGCGTTGTTCGGACAGGGGTCGAGCAGTACTTC. Its translation is CSVVRTGVEQYF. The V and J genes are TRBV29-1 and TRBJ2-7; 9 bases align to TRBD1. Germline V gene lookup returns CDR1 SQVTM and CDR2 ANQGSEA. Trimming took 4 bases from V and 6 from J; bases not matched to a gene: 4. The length of the CDR3 is 12 residues.

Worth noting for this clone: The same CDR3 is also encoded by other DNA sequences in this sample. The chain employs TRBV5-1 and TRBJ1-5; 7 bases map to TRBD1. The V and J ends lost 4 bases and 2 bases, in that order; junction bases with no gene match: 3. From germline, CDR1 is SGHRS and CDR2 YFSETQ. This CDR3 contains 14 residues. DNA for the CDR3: TGCGCCAGCAGCACAGGACAGGGCAATCAGCCCCAGCATTTT. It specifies CASSTGQGNQPQHF. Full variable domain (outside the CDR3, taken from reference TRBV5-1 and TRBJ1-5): KAGVTQTPRYLIKTRGQQVTLSCSPISGHRSVSWYQQTPGQGLQFLFEYFSETQRNKGNFPGRFSGRQFSNSRSEMNVSTLELGDSALYLCASSTGQGNQPQHFGDGTRLSIL.

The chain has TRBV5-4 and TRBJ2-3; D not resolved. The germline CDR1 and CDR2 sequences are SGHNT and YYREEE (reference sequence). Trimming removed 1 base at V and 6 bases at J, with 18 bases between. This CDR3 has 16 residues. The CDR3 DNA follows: TGTGCCAGCAGCTTGTGGGCTCTCGGCACTGCGGATACGCAGTATTTT. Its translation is CASSLWALGTADTQYF.

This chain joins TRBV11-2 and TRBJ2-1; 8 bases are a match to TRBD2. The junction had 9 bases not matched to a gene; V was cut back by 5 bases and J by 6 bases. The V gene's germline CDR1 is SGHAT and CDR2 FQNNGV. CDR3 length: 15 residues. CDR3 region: CASSTISGRSNEQFF. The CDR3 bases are TGTGCCAGCAGCACGATCAGCGGGAGATCCAATGAGCAGTTCTTC.

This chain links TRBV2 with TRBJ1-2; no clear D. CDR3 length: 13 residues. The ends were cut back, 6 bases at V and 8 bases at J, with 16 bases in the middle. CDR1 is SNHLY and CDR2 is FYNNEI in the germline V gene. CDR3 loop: CASRQTASGGYTF. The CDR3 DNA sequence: TGTGCCAGCAGGCAGACCGCGTCCGGGGGCTACACCTTC. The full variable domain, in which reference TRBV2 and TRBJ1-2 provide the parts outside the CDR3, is EPEVTQTPSHQVTQMGQEVILRCVPISNHLYFYWYRQILGQKVEFLVSFYNNEISEKSEIFDDQFSVERPDGSNFTLKIRSTKLEDSAMYFCASRQTASGGYTFGSGTRLTVV.

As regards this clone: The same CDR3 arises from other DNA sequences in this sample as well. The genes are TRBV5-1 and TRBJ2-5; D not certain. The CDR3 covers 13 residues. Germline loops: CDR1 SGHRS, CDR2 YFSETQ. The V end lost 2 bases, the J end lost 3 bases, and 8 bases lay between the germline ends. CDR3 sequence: CASSLSPEETQYF. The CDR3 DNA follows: TGCGCCAGCAGCTTATCTCCGGAAGAGACCCAGTACTTC.

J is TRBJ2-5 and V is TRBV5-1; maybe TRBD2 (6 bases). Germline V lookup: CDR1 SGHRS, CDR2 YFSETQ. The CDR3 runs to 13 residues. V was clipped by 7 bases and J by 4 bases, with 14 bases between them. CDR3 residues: CASSEGNGETQYF. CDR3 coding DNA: TGCGCCAGCTCGGAGGGAAATGGAGAGACCCAGTACTTC. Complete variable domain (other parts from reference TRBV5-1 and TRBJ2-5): KAGVTQTPRYLIKTRGQQVTLSCSPISGHRSVSWYQQTPGQGLQFLFEYFSETQRNKGNFPGRFSGRQFSNSRSEMNVSTLELGDSALYLCASSEGNGETQYFGPGTRLLVL.

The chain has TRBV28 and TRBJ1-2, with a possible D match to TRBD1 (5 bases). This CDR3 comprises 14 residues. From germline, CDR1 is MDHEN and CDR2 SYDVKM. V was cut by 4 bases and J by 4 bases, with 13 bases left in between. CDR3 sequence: CASSSQDTFYGYTF. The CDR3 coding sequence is TGTGCCAGCAGTTCGCAGGACACTTTCTATGGCTACACCTTC.

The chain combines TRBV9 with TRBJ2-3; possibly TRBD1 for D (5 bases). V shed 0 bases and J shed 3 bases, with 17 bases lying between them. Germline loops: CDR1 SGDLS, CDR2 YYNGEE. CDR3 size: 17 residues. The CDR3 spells CASSVEAARAQTDTQYF. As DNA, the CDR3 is TGTGCCAGCAGCGTAGAGGCGGCCAGGGCGCAAACAGATACGCAGTATTTT.

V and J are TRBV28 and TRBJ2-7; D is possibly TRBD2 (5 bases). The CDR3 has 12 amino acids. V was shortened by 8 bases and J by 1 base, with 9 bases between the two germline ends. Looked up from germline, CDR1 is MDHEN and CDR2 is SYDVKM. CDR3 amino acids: CASQTRSYEQYF. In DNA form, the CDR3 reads TGTGCCAGCCAAACTAGGTCCTACGAGCAGTACTTC.

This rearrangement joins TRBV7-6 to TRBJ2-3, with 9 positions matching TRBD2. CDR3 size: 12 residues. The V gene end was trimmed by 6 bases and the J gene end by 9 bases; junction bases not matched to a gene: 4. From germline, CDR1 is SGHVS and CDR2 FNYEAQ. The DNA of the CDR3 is TGTGCCAGCAGTCCGCTAGCGGGAACGCAGTATTTT. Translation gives CASSPLAGTQYF.

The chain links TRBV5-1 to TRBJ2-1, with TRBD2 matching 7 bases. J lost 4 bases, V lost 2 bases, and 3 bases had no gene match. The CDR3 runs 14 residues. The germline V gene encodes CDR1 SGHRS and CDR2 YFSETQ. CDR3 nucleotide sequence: TGCGCCAGCAGCTTCACTAGCGTTTACAATGAGCAGTTCTTC. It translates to CASSFTSVYNEQFF.

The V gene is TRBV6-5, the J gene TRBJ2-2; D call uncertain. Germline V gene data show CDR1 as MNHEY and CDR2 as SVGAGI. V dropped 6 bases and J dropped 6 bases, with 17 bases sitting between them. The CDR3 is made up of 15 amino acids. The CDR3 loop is CASSRLTRFSGELFF. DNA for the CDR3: TGTGCCAGCAGCCGGCTAACAAGATTCTCCGGGGAGCTGTTTTTT.

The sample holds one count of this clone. The CDR3 loop is CASSLRTDSEAFF. In DNA form, the CDR3 reads TGTGCCAGCAGCCTAAGGACAGATTCTGAAGCTTTCTTT. The genes are TRBV6-5 and TRBJ1-1, with a possible D match to TRBD1 (6 bases). Germline-derived CDR1 and CDR2 are MNHEY and SVGAGI. The germline V and J ends were trimmed by 6 bases and 6 bases, with 14 bases remaining between them. This CDR3 region has 13 residues.

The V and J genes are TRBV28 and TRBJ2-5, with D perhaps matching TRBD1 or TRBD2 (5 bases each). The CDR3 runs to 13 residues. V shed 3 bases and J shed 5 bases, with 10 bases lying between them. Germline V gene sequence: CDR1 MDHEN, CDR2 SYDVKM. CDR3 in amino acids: CASSFGGLETQYF. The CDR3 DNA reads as TGTGCCAGCAGTTTTGGGGGTCTGGAGACCCAGTACTTC.

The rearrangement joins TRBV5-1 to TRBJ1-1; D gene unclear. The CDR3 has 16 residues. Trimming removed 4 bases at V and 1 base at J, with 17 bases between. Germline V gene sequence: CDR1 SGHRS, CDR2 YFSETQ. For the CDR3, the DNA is TGCGCCAGCAGCCCGTTATCTTCGACGGCGAACACTGAAGCTTTCTTT. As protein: CASSPLSSTANTEAFF.

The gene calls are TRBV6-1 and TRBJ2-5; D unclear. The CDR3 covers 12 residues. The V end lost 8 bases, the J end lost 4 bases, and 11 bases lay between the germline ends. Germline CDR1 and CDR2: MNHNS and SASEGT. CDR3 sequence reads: CASGLTRETQYF. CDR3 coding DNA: TGTGCCAGCGGGCTGACCCGAGAGACCCAGTACTTC.

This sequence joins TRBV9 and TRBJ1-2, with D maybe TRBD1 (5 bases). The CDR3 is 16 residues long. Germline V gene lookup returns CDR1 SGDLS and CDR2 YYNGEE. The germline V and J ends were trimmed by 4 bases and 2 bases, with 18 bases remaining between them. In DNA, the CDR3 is TGTGCCAGCAGCCCGCAATCGGGGGGAACAAACTATGGCTACACCTTC. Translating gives CASSPQSGGTNYGYTF.

CDR3 region: CASSPRQSGMNTEAFF. The CDR3 coding sequence is TGTGCCAGCTCACCACGCCAGTCCGGGATGAACACTGAAGCTTTCTTT. This chain uses TRBV18 with TRBJ1-1; D remains unclear. Germline lookup yields CDR1 KGHSH and CDR2 LQKENI. The CDR3 extends over 16 amino acids. V was pared by 1 base and J by 0 bases, with 12 bases between.

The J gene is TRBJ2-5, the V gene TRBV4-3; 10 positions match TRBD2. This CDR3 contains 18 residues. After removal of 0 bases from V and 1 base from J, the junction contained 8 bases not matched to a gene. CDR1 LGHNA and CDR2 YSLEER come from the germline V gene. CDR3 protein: CASSQEASGSPFQETQYF. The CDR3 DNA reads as TGCGCCAGCAGCCAAGAGGCTAGCGGGAGTCCCTTCCAAGAGACCCAGTACTTC.

CDR3 sequence (DNA): TGTGCCAGCAGCGCCCTTATGGGCGTGAACACTGAAGCTTTCTTT. This codes for CASSALMGVNTEAFF. The chain links TRBV5-4 to TRBJ1-1; D unclear. This CDR3 spans 15 amino acids. In germline, CDR1 is SGHNT, CDR2 YYREEE (reference sequence). V was pared by 4 bases and J by 0 bases, with 13 bases between.

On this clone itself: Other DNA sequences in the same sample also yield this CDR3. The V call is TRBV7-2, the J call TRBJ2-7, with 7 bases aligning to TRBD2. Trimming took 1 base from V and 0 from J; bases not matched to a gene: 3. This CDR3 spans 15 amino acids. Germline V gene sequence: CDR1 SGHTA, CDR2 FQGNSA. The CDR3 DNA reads TGTGCCAGCAGCTTAGTCGCTAGCGGCTCCTACGAGCAGTACTTC. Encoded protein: CASSLVASGSYEQYF.

The CDR3, as DNA: TGTGCCAGCACTACCGGGACACTGGCCAACGTCCTGACTTTC. Translated, it gives CASTTGTLANVLTF. The gene calls are TRBV28 and TRBJ2-6, with D perhaps matching TRBD1 (6 bases). The germline V gene has CDR1 MDHEN and CDR2 SYDVKM. CDR3 size: 14 residues. V was clipped by 7 bases and J by 6 bases, with 13 bases between them.

In DNA, the CDR3 is TGCGCCAGCAGTCCAATAGGCAGGGGTGGCGGTGCAACCAATCAGCCCCAGCATTTT. This translates into CASSPIGRGGGATNQPQHF. The chain couples TRBV23-1 to TRBJ1-5, with D possibly being TRBD1 (6 bases). TRBV23-1 carries the ORF label, with uncertain function. The CDR3 covers 19 residues. V lost 4 bases, J lost 3 bases, and 25 bases lay in between.

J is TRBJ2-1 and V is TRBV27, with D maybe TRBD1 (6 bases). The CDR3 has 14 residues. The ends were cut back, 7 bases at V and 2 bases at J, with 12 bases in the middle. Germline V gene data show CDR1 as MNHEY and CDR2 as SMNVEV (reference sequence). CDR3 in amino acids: CASKTRGTYNEQFF. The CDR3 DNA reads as TGTGCCAGCAAAACTAGGGGGACCTACAATGAGCAGTTCTTC.

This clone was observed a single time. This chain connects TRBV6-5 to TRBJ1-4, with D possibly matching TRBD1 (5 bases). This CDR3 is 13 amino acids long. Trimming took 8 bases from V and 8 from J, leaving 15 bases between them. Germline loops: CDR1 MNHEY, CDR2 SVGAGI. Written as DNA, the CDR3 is TGTGCCAGCGCGGCCAGGGCCACAGAAAAACTGTTTTTT. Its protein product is CASAARATEKLFF.

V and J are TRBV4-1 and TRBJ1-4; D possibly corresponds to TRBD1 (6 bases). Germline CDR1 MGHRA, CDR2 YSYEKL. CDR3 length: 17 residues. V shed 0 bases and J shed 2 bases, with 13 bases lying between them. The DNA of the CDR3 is TGCGCCAGCAGCCAAGATGGGGGGCGGTGGACTAATGAAAAACTGTTTTTT. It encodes CASSQDGGRWTNEKLFF.